The 9 T cell receptor beta chains listed next were all sequenced from one sample in a study of T cell changes during pregnancy in multiple sclerosis. The data were produced by immunoSEQ multiplex PCR, yet TCRdb's version contains in-frame clones alone and is incomplete. The sample shows about 75,000 clones, approximately 93% of them seen only once. This specimen was CD4+ T cells from peripheral blood mononuclear cells, taken after pregnancy. These receptors came from a female donor with multiple sclerosis, enrolled in a pregnancy study.

The chain recombines TRBV27 with TRBJ2-2; 13 bases map to TRBD2. This CDR3 contains 18 residues. CDR1 MNHEY and CDR2 SMNVEV come from the germline V gene (reference sequence). Trimming removed 8 bases from V and 5 bases from J; junction bases left unmatched: 14. CDR3: CASLSPGLAGFTTGELFF. The CDR3 DNA is TGTGCCAGCTTGAGCCCGGGACTAGCGGGGTTCACAACCGGGGAGCTGTTTTTT.

The J gene is TRBJ2-3, the V gene TRBV4-1; D unclear. CDR3 length: 13 amino acids. Germline loops: CDR1 MGHRA, CDR2 YSYEKL. The V and J ends lost 4 bases and 2 bases respectively, with 7 bases between them. CDR3 coding DNA: TGCGCCAGCAGCCCCACTGACACAGATACGCAGTATTTT. Translated: CASSPTDTDTQYF.

The chain couples TRBV9 to TRBJ2-5, with 7 bases fitting TRBD2. Germline V gives CDR1 SGDLS, CDR2 YYNGEE. CDR3 length: 13 amino acids. Unmatched junction bases numbered 5, after V lost 6 bases and J lost 3 bases. The CDR3 protein is CASNLAGEETQYF. For the CDR3, the DNA is TGTGCCAGCAACCTGGCGGGAGAAGAGACCCAGTACTTC.

The chain links TRBV4-2 to TRBJ2-1, with 8 bases that match TRBD2. V dropped 1 base and J dropped 6; count of bases not matched to a gene: 20. The CDR3 consists of 20 residues. CDR1 and CDR2 from the germline V gene are LGHNA and YNFKEQ. CDR3 protein: CASSQVWLAGLGNPSNEQFF. DNA of the CDR3: TGTGCCAGCAGCCAAGTGTGGCTAGCGGGCCTTGGGAATCCAAGCAATGAGCAGTTCTTC.

V usage is TRBV29-1 and J usage is TRBJ2-7; 7 bases agree with TRBD2. In germline, CDR1 is SQVTM, CDR2 ANQGSEA. The CDR3 sequence is 12 residues long. V dropped 4 bases and J dropped 3; count of bases not matched to a gene: 3. This CDR3 is CSVGGGVYEQYF. CDR3 DNA: TGCAGCGTTGGGGGGGGAGTCTACGAGCAGTACTTC.

The chain employs TRBV1 and TRBJ2-3; the table's D call of TRBD1 was not tested on the DNA. TRBV1 is assigned pseudogene status. The CDR3 extends over 18 amino acids. CDR3 nucleotides: TGCACCAGCAGCCAGAAGTCCGGGGGACAGGGCTCGAAGGATACGCAGTATTTT. Amino acid sequence: CTSSQKSGGQGSKDTQYF.

The chain employs TRBV7-2 and TRBJ1-1; 7 bases are shared with TRBD1. The germline CDR1 and CDR2 sequences are SGHTA and FQGNSA. J was trimmed by 0 bases and V by 5 bases; bases with no gene match: 9. The CDR3 contains 16 residues. CDR3 protein: CASSPQTGLMNTEAFF. The CDR3 DNA sequence: TGTGCCAGCAGCCCGCAGACAGGGTTAATGAACACTGAAGCTTTCTTT.

J is TRBJ2-7 and V is TRBV2; D is possibly TRBD1 (6 bases). Per the germline V gene, CDR1 is SNHLY and CDR2 is FYNNEI. This CDR3 is 15 amino acids long. The V and J ends lost 4 bases and 1 base respectively, with 14 bases between them. Here the CDR3 reads CASSVIGDKSYEQYF. CDR3 nucleotides: TGTGCCAGCAGTGTGATAGGGGACAAGTCCTACGAGCAGTACTTC.

This clone was observed a single time. The chain couples TRBV5-6 to TRBJ2-5, with D possibly being TRBD2 (7 bases). Trimming removed 6 bases from V and 4 bases from J, with 22 bases in between. The germline gives CDR1 SGHDT, CDR2 YYEEEE. There are 16 residues in the CDR3. As DNA, the CDR3 is TGTGCCAGCAACCCTCTCCGGGGGGCAGACGGAGAGACCCAGTACTTC. Encoded protein: CASNPLRGADGETQYF.